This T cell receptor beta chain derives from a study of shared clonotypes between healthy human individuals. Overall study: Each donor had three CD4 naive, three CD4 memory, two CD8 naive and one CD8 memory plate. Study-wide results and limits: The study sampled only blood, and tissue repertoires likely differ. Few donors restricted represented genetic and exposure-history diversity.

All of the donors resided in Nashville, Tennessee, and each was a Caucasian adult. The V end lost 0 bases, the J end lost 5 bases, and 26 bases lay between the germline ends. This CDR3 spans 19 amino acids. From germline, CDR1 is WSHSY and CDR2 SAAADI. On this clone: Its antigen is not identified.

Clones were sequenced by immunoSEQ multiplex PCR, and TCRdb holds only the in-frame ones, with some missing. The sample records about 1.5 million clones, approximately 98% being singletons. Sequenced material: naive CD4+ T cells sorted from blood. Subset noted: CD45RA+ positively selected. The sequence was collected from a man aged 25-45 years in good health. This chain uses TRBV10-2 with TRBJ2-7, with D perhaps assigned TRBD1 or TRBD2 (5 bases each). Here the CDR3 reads CASSESLARGGRDRNEQYF. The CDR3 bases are TGCGCCAGCAGTGAGTCTTTAGCGAGGGGTGGACGAGATAGAAACGAGCAGTACTTC.